The 24 T cell receptor beta chains below come from one sample, sequenced in a study of spatial heterogeneity in lung cancer. Time point specified: sample taken at primary tumor resection. In TCRdb, the 5' RACE reads were re-called with MiXCR into one record per CDR3 protein. Of some 16,000 distinct CDR3 sequences listed, roughly 4% are singletons. The material was normal lung tissue next to the tumor, obtained at surgery. These receptors were collected from a male donor with early-stage non-small cell lung cancer.

This clonotype has at least ten counts. Within a library made for alpha chains, this beta chain is off target, and its count is uninformative. The CDR3 is CASSSDLLGTQYF. The DNA of the CDR3 is TGTGCCAGCAGCTCGGACCTACTAGGGACGCAGTATTTT. V gene TRBV7-2 combines with J gene TRBJ2-3, with D possibly TRBD2 on 5 matching bases. Trimming removed 4 bases at V and 9 bases at J, with 14 bases between. The CDR3 extends over 13 amino acids. Germline V gene lookup returns CDR1 SGHTA and CDR2 FQGNSA.

This clonotype was observed many times. The library was built for alpha chains, so this beta chain is an off-target read and its size means little. This sequence joins TRBV20-1 and TRBJ1-2; no firm D call. With 0 bases removed from V and 2 bases from J, the gap between germline ends came to 16 bases. Germline assignment: CDR1 DFQATT and CDR2 SNEGSKA (reference sequence). CDR3 length equals 16 residues. CDR3 bases: TGCAGTGCTAGAGATCGGGCTAATCCGGGGAACTATGGCTACACCTTC. Translation: CSARDRANPGNYGYTF.

Ten or more counts support this clonotype. A library prepared for alpha chains yielded this beta chain as an off-target read; its size is of little meaning. V gene TRBV5-1 combines with J gene TRBJ1-1; 7 nucleotides match TRBD1. The ends lost 4 bases at V and 4 bases at J; junction bases unmatched: 10. Germline CDR1 reads SGHRS; CDR2 reads YFSETQ. CDR3 size: 15 residues. The CDR3 DNA reads as TGCGCCAGCAGCAGCCTCGCAGGGGGAGGCACTGAAGCTTTCTTT. Amino acid sequence: CASSSLAGGGTEAFF.

This clonotype was seen ten or more times. The library was built for alpha chains, so this beta chain is an off-target read and its size means little. The chain employs TRBV7-9 and TRBJ1-5; TRBD1 agrees at 10 bases. V trimming: 1 base; J trimming: 0 bases; junction bases outside the gene matches: 15. Germline V CDR1 and CDR2: SEHNR, FQNEAQ (reference sequence). The CDR3 extends over 21 amino acids. In DNA, the CDR3 is TGTGCCAGCAGCTTAGAATATTTGGGACAGGGGAGTTCCCATAGCAATCAGCCCCAGCATTTT. It codes for CASSLEYLGQGSSHSNQPQHF.

This clonotype was observed many times. Within a library made for alpha chains, this beta chain is off target, and its count is uninformative. V gene TRBV28 combines with J gene TRBJ1-1; D is uncertain. Trimming removed 6 bases at V and 0 bases at J, with 11 bases between. The CDR3 length is 14 residues. Germline CDR1 reads MDHEN; CDR2 reads SYDVKM. The CDR3 DNA reads as TGTGCCAGCAGCCAAACATCCATGAACACTGAAGCTTTCTTT. This gives the protein CASSQTSMNTEAFF.

At least ten counts were recorded for this clonotype. Because this beta chain is a stray read in a library intended to capture alpha chains, its abundance should not be given much weight. This chain uses TRBV6-1 with TRBJ1-5, with D perhaps matching TRBD1 (6 bases). Germline lookup yields CDR1 MNHNS and CDR2 SASEGT. This CDR3 spans 14 amino acids. V lost 4 bases and J 3 bases, leaving 10 bases between the germline ends. The CDR3 loop reads CASSVSGANQPQHF. CDR3 sequence (DNA): TGTGCCAGCAGTGTCTCAGGGGCCAATCAGCCCCAGCATTTT.

In this sample, this clonotype turned up many times. A library made for alpha chains picked up this beta chain off target, so its size means little. The chain is built from TRBV5-1 and TRBJ2-7, with D perhaps TRBD1 (5 bases). From germline, CDR1 is SGHRS and CDR2 YFSETQ. V gave up 1 base and J gave up 5 bases, with 10 bases separating them. The CDR3 sequence is 13 residues long. CDR3 region: CASSLSQVNEQYF. The CDR3, as DNA: TGCGCCAGCAGCTTGTCACAGGTTAACGAGCAGTACTTC.

This clonotype was picked up many times. As an off-target read in a library built for alpha chains, this beta chain has a frequency of little significance. The chain recombines TRBV6-6 with TRBJ1-1, with D maybe TRBD1 (6 bases). The CDR3 is 14 amino acids. Trimming shortened V by 5 bases and J by 3 bases, and 13 bases separated the two germline ends. Germline V gene lookup returns CDR1 MNHNY and CDR2 SVGAGI (reference sequence). CDR3 bases: TGTGCCAGCAGTCACACAGGGAGGGACACTGAAGCTTTCTTT. As protein: CASSHTGRDTEAFF.

This clonotype was detected ten times or more. The size of this beta chain means little, since it is a stray read in a library made for alpha chains. The chain combines TRBV24-1 with TRBJ2-7; 10 bases map to TRBD1. Per the germline V gene, CDR1 is KGHDR and CDR2 is SFDVKD. Unmatched junction bases numbered 5, after V lost 5 bases and J lost 5 bases. The CDR3 length is 14 residues. The CDR3 is CATSAGQGRDEQYF. Here the CDR3 DNA reads TGTGCCACCAGTGCGGGACAGGGGCGCGACGAGCAGTACTTC.

This clonotype has a count of ten or more. This beta chain slipped into a library made for alpha chains as a stray read, so its size is not meaningful. The chain couples TRBV20-1 to TRBJ1-4; D is ambiguous. The V end lost 3 bases, the J end lost 5 bases, and 10 bases lay between the germline ends. This CDR3 contains 13 residues. The germline V gene encodes CDR1 DFQATT and CDR2 SNEGSKA (reference sequence). The CDR3 spells CSARDPRNEKLFF. The CDR3, as DNA: TGCAGTGCTAGGGACCCACGAAATGAAAAACTGTTTTTT.

The table lists this clonotype with many counts. Found in a library prepared for alpha chains, this beta chain is an off-target read, and its abundance has little meaning. This sequence joins TRBV6-5 and TRBJ2-7; TRBD1 agrees at 8 bases. V lost 5 bases, J lost 1 base, and 7 bases stayed unmatched. Germline V lookup: CDR1 MNHEY, CDR2 SVGAGI. This CDR3 has 15 residues. The CDR3, as DNA: TGTGCCAGCAGTCGAGACAGGGGTCTTTCCTACGAGCAGTACTTC. Its translation: CASSRDRGLSYEQYF.

The sample holds many counts of this clonotype. This beta chain appears as a stray read in a library generated for alpha chains; its size is not informative. The CDR3 here is CASRTEPTSDTQYF. For the CDR3, the DNA is TGTGCCAGCAGGACAGAACCGACCTCAGATACGCAGTATTTT. The chain couples TRBV3-1 to TRBJ2-3; maybe TRBD1 (5 bases). The CDR3 has 14 amino acids. Germline V CDR1 and CDR2: LGHDT, YNNKEL (reference sequence). Between the trimmed V and J ends, which lost 6 bases and 4 bases, there was a span of 14 bases.

This clonotype occurred many times. The size of this beta chain means little, since it is a stray read in a library made for alpha chains. The CDR3 here is CASSQSRKLFF. CDR3 bases: TGTGCCAGCAGCCAAAGCAGAAAACTGTTTTTT. This chain connects TRBV12-3 or TRBV12-4 to TRBJ1-4; D unclear. V lost 6 bases and J lost 10, with 9 bases in between. The CDR3 spans 11 residues.

This clonotype was observed many times. This beta chain turned up in a library designed for alpha chains; as an off-target read, its abundance says little. V usage is TRBV7-8 and J usage is TRBJ1-5; D is perhaps TRBD1 (5 bases). The CDR3 has 18 residues. With 4 bases removed from V and 5 bases from J, the gap between germline ends came to 24 bases. Germline CDR1 and CDR2: SGHVS and FQNEAQ. The CDR3 loop reads CASSSSGTPLGWDQPQHF. For the CDR3, the DNA is TGTGCCAGCAGCTCTAGCGGGACCCCGTTAGGATGGGATCAGCCCCAGCATTTT.

This clonotype was picked up many times. This beta chain is an unintended read in a library built for alpha chains; its size means little. The V and J genes are TRBV7-2 and TRBJ2-2; possibly TRBD1 or TRBD2 for D (6 bases each). The germline gives CDR1 SGHTA, CDR2 FQGNSA. The CDR3 covers 14 residues. V was pared by 5 bases and J by 1 base, with 8 bases between. The CDR3 protein is CASSAGQNTGELFF. In nucleotides, the CDR3 is TGTGCCAGCAGCGCGGGACAGAACACCGGGGAGCTGTTTTTT.

Many counts were recorded for this clonotype. Because this beta chain is a stray read in a library intended to capture alpha chains, its abundance should not be given much weight. The genes are TRBV7-3 and TRBJ1-1; unclear D gene. V lost 3 bases to trimming and J lost 6 bases, with 11 bases between them. The CDR3 has 13 residues. CDR1 and CDR2 from the germline V gene are SGHTA and FQGTGA. In nucleotides, the CDR3 is TGTGCCAGCAGCTTTGGAGGGAGGGCTGAAGCTTTCTTT. It yields the protein CASSFGGRAEAFF.

In this sample, this clonotype turned up many times. The library was designed around alpha chains, so this beta chain is a stray read whose abundance carries little weight. CDR3 coding DNA: TGTGCCAGCAGCTCTAAGGGGGGACAGGGGATGAACACTGAAGCTTTCTTT. As protein: CASSSKGGQGMNTEAFF. V gene TRBV6-1 combines with J gene TRBJ1-1; TRBD1 matches at 10 bases. The V segment lost 6 bases and the J segment 0 bases; nucleotides outside the gene matches: 10. The germline CDR1 and CDR2 sequences are MNHNS and SASEGT. The CDR3 sequence is 17 residues long.

The table lists this clonotype with many counts. The library was designed around alpha chains, so this beta chain is a stray read whose abundance carries little weight. V and J are TRBV12-3 or TRBV12-4 and TRBJ2-7, with a possible D match to TRBD2 (5 bases). This CDR3 is built from 12 residues. Trimming removed 5 bases at V and 4 bases at J, with 9 bases between. The CDR3 is CASSAGDYEQYF. The CDR3 region has the DNA TGTGCCAGCAGTGCCGGGGATTACGAGCAGTACTTC.

This clonotype has a count of ten or more. Because the library targeted alpha chains, this beta chain is an off-target read whose size means little. The chain recombines TRBV11-3 with TRBJ2-7; possibly TRBD1 for D (6 bases). The length of the CDR3 is 13 residues. CDR1 is SGHNT, CDR2 YENEEA, per germline. Trimming removed 1 base at V and 3 bases at J, with 7 bases between. The CDR3 region has the DNA TGTGCCAGCAGCTTAGGGACAGTCTACGAGCAGTACTTC. This codes for CASSLGTVYEQYF.

This clonotype was observed at least ten times. It is unclear where the CDR3 begins or ends on the DNA, so no DNA is shown, and the CDR3 is as TCRdb lists it. This beta chain is an off-target read within a library intended for alpha chains, so its frequency means little. The chain combines TRBV7-5 with TRBJ2-3; the table's D call, TRBD2, has no DNA check behind it. TRBV7-5 is labeled a pseudogene. With termini counted, the CDR3 has 20 amino acids. CDR3 protein: CISVSEASIRLAGHTDTQYF.

This clonotype was counted ten times or more. This beta chain was picked up by a library intended for alpha chains and is off target, so its count carries little meaning. The rearrangement joins TRBV6-6 to TRBJ2-3; D possibly corresponds to TRBD2 (6 bases). This CDR3 region has 16 residues. The germline V gene encodes CDR1 MNHNY and CDR2 SVGAGI (reference sequence). Trimming took 5 bases from V and 3 from J, leaving 18 bases between them. In DNA, the CDR3 is TGTGCCAGCAGTCCAACGGGACTTGGGAAAACAGATACGCAGTATTTT. This gives the protein CASSPTGLGKTDTQYF.

This clonotype appeared many times. Because the library targeted alpha chains, this beta chain is an off-target read whose size means little. This rearrangement joins TRBV5-1 to TRBJ2-7; D possibly corresponds to TRBD2 (6 bases). This CDR3 is built from 15 residues. V gave up 4 bases and J gave up 0 bases, with 14 bases separating them. The V gene's germline CDR1 is SGHRS and CDR2 YFSETQ. CDR3 sequence (DNA): TGCGCCAGCAGCATCAATAGCGGAGTCTCCTACGAGCAGTACTTC. Its protein is CASSINSGVSYEQYF.

This clonotype appeared many times. This beta chain is a stray sequence in a library constructed for alpha chains; its clone size is not meaningful. The chain recombines TRBV9 with TRBJ2-1; D remains unclear. V lost 3 bases to trimming and J lost 7 bases, with 17 bases between them. The CDR3 length is 15 residues. Germline CDR1 is SGDLS and CDR2 is YYNGEE. The CDR3 DNA follows: TGTGCCAGCAGCGCCCGAGCTTTTTCTGAGAATGAGCAGTTCTTC. Encoded protein: CASSARAFSENEQFF.

The table lists this clonotype with many counts. The size of this beta chain means little, since it is a stray read in a library made for alpha chains. This sequence joins TRBV27 and TRBJ2-7, with D possibly matching TRBD2 (5 bases). Trimming cost V 2 bases and J 7 bases, with 18 bases left between them. Germline CDR1 reads MNHEY; CDR2 reads SMNVEV (reference sequence). The CDR3 has 15 residues. The CDR3 loop reads CASSLRRADAGEQYF. The CDR3 DNA reads as TGTGCCAGCAGTTTACGGCGGGCCGACGCGGGTGAGCAGTACTTC.